This T cell receptor beta chain was identified in a study of blood T cells in healthy people across ages. Isolated per sample were at least 7 million PBMCs. The CDR3 is 12 amino acids. V shed 1 base and J shed 12 bases, with 11 bases lying between them. From germline, CDR1 is SEHNR and CDR2 FQNEAQ (reference sequence). The authors ran a second PCR of about 6 to 12 cycles using a sample-barcoded 5' primer and a J-beta primer mix. Every cDNA molecule bore a tag from a template-switch adaptor containing 12 random nucleotides. TCRdb itself ran the 5' RACE reads through MiXCR, one entry per CDR3 protein. The sample has around 1,600,000 distinct CDR3 sequences; approximately 39% are singletons. The study, taken as a whole, reports: Observed TCR beta diversity per million T cells went down as age went up. This fall followed a roughly linear course with age. Estimates drawn from one million T cells were deemed to understate diversity.

Notes on this clonotype: Its antigen is undetermined.

The sequence came from a woman younger than 35 in good health. V and J are TRBV7-9 and TRBJ2-3; TRBD2 is a possible D gene (5 bases). Material for sequencing was blood. CDR3 bases: TGTGCCAGCAGCTTAGGTCCTAGCCCTCAGTATTTT. It translates to CASSLGPSPQYF.